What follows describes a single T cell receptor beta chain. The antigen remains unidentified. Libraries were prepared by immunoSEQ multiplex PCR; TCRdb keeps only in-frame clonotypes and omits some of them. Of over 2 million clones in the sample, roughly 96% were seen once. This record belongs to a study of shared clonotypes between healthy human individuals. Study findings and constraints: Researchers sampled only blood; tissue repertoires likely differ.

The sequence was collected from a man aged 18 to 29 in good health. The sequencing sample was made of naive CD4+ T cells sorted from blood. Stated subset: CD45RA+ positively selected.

The CDR3 reads CASSQDRTNSYEQYF. The CDR3, as DNA: TGCGCCAGCAGCCAAGATCGAACCAATTCCTACGAGCAGTACTTC. The rearrangement uses TRBV4-3 and TRBJ2-7; the D is unclear. The ends were cut back, 0 bases at V and 1 base at J, with 10 bases in the middle. The germline V gene has CDR1 LGHNA and CDR2 YSLEER. The CDR3 covers 15 residues.